This T cell receptor beta chain was documented in a study of STAT5B mutations in CD4+ large granular lymphocyte leukemia. Libraries were prepared by immunoSEQ multiplex PCR; TCRdb keeps only in-frame clonotypes and omits some of them. The sample lists about 1,100 clones, more than 65% occurring once. The CDR3 extends over 14 amino acids. Germline CDR1 reads MNHEY; CDR2 reads SMNVEV (reference sequence). V lost 6 bases and J lost 0, with 12 bases in between. General study findings and limits: Without putative leukemic clones, patient CD4-sorted repertoires remained more clonal than healthy CD4+ repertoires. Data were not HLA-matched across samples. TRBV06-family usage was enriched in top patient clones (8/27) versus controls (2/35). Around 25% of private leukemic clonotypes occurred rarely in other patients' non-leukemic repertoires.

For this clone: What it binds is not known.

Sample: PBMCs. V is TRBV27 and J is TRBJ2-7, with D perhaps matching TRBD1 (6 bases). This TCR derives from a man in his 60s with CD4+ T-cell large granular lymphocyte leukemia. In DNA, the CDR3 is TGTGCCAGCAGGGGATGGACAGACTCCTACGAGCAGTACTTC. Translating gives CASRGWTDSYEQYF.